A selection of T cell receptor beta chains follows, all from one sample in a study of blood T cell repertoires in COVID-19. Here immunoSEQ multiplex PCR was the method, and the copy in TCRdb shows in-frame clones only, minus some. Of some 530,000 clones detected, 80% to 90% appear once; the ten largest clones hold more than 3%. Material for sequencing was peripheral blood. These receptors all stem from a human donor in a cohort sampled during active COVID-19. The CDR3 runs from the conserved cysteine through the conserved F or W. D genes are given only for firm matches. Not all rows give a size; the values are once, few, many and, for expanded clones, a class.

>TRBV7-7|-|TRBJ1-1|-
CASTWRETQQAEAFF
TGTGCTAGCACCTGGAGGGAGACCCAGCAAGCTGAAGCTTTCTTT
>TRBV14|TRBD2|TRBJ2-7|-
CASSRGGPYEQYF
TGTGCCAGCAGCCGCGGGGGACCCTACGAGCAGTACTTC
>TRBV19|TRBD2|TRBJ2-7|-
CASSNGGTYEQYF
TGTGCCAGTAGTAACGGGGGGACCTACGAGCAGTACTTC
>TRBV27|-|TRBJ1-2|-
CASSLAARGASLNYGYTF
TGTGCCAGCAGTCTAGCAGCGCGCGGGGCATCATTAAACTATGGCTACACCTTC
>TRBV19|-|TRBJ1-5|-
CASSNRGSDQPQHF
TGTGCCAGTAGTAATCGGGGTTCGGATCAGCCCCAGCATTTT
>TRBV15|-|TRBJ2-7|-
CATSRVVGVSYEQYF
TGTGCCACCAGCAGAGTTGTGGGAGTGAGTTACGAGCAGTACTTC
>TRBV2|-|TRBJ1-1|-
CASIGGANTEAFF
TGTGCCAGCATTGGGGGGGCGAACACTGAAGCTTTCTTT
>TRBV30|-|TRBJ1-3|many
CAWSGYRQRSGNTIYF
TGTGCCTGGAGTGGGTATAGACAACGCTCTGGAAACACCATATATTTT
>TRBV4-2|-|TRBJ2-5|once
CASSQGPSVGQETQYF
TGTGCCAGCAGCCAAGGACCTAGCGTGGGTCAGGAGACCCAGTACTTC
>TRBV4-3|-|TRBJ1-3|-
CASSPGAGNTIYF
TGCGCCAGCAGCCCCGGGGCTGGAAACACCATATATTTT
>TRBV19|-|TRBJ1-6|-
CASSRSLQGYSPLHF
TGTGCCAGTAGTCGGAGTCTACAGGGTTACTCACCCCTCCACTTT
>TRBV11-3|TRBD1|TRBJ2-7|-
CASSPGTGEQYF
TGTGCCAGCAGCCCAGGGACAGGCGAGCAGTACTTC
>TRBV19|-|TRBJ1-5|-
CASRAPLGEPQHF
TGTGCCAGTAGGGCCCCCTTAGGAGAGCCCCAGCATTTT
>TRBV18|TRBD1|TRBJ1-3|-
CASSPTGQGSGNTIYF
TGTGCCAGCTCACCAACAGGACAGGGATCTGGAAACACCATATATTTT
>TRBV5-1|TRBD1|TRBJ1-1|-
CASSLRMGTGTEAFF
TGCGCCAGCAGCTTGAGGATGGGGACAGGGACTGAAGCTTTCTTT
>TRBV3-1/TRBV3-2|TRBD2|TRBJ2-1|-
CASSHDLAGDYEQFF
TGTGCCAGCAGCCACGACCTAGCGGGAGATTATGAGCAGTTCTTC
>TRBV28|-|TRBJ1-5|-
CASSSSRGGAFDQPQHF
TGTGCCAGCAGCTCGTCCCGGGGGGGAGCGTTCGATCAGCCCCAGCATTTT
>TRBV30|TRBD2|TRBJ2-7|-
CAGRLAGAYEQYF
TGTGCCGGCAGACTAGCGGGGGCCTACGAGCAGTACTTC
>TRBV10-3|-|TRBJ1-5|-
CAISENRGNQPQHF
TGTGCCATCAGTGAAAATCGGGGGAACCAGCCCCAGCATTTT
>TRBV27|TRBD2|TRBJ2-5|-
CASMGLAGRETQYF
TGTGCCAGCATGGGGCTAGCGGGAAGGGAGACCCAGTACTTC
>TRBV7-3|-|TRBJ1-2|-
CASSFRDPAGGYTF
TGTGCCAGCAGCTTCAGGGACCCGGCGGGAGGCTACACCTTC
>TRBV3-1/TRBV3-2|-|TRBJ1-2|-
CASSPIPRGFHTF
TGTGCCAGCAGCCCCATACCTAGGGGCTTCCACACCTTC
>TRBV7-8|-|TRBJ1-4|-
CASSGTDRNEKLFF
TGTGCCAGCAGCGGCACCGACAGAAATGAAAAACTGTTTTTT
>TRBV11-2|TRBD2|TRBJ2-5|once
CASSSTSGSTKTQYF
TGTGCCAGCAGCTCCACTAGCGGGAGTACCAAGACCCAGTACTTC
>TRBV25-1|-|TRBJ1-3|-
CASSPRVGQGSTIYF
TGTGCCAGCAGTCCTAGGGTGGGACAAGGAAGCACCATATATTTT
>TRBV2|TRBD1|TRBJ1-1|few
CASSGQGRDTEAFF
TGTGCCAGCAGCGGACAGGGCAGGGACACTGAAGCTTTCTTT
>TRBV6-2/TRBV6-3|TRBD2|TRBJ2-1|-
CASSYSPAGGQQFF
TGTGCCAGCAGTTATTCCCCAGCGGGGGGGCAGCAGTTCTTC
>TRBV28|-|TRBJ1-5|-
CASSSQRVDQPQHF
TGTGCCAGCAGTTCACAGAGGGTAGATCAGCCCCAGCATTTT
>TRBV18|-|TRBJ1-1|once
CASSPEGGGTEAFF
TGTGCCAGCTCACCCGAGGGGGGAGGGACTGAAGCTTTCTTT
>TRBV4-1|-|TRBJ1-2|-
CASSHTVTGTNYGYTF
TGCGCCAGCAGCCATACCGTGACAGGAACTAACTATGGCTACACCTTC
>TRBV6-5|-|TRBJ2-7|-
CASSFQYEQYF
TGTGCCAGCAGTTTTCAATACGAGCAGTACTTC
>TRBV11-3|-|TRBJ2-2|-
CASSLAGRAAGELFF
TGTGCCAGCAGCTTAGCCGGGAGAGCAGCCGGGGAGCTGTTTTTT
>TRBV5-4|-|TRBJ2-7|-
CASSPPGQGWYEQYF
TGTGCCAGCAGCCCCCCAGGGCAGGGGTGGTACGAGCAGTACTTC
>TRBV6-5|-|TRBJ2-1|-
CASSPRDYNEQFF
TGTGCCAGCAGCCCCCGGGACTACAATGAGCAGTTCTTC
>TRBV19|TRBD1|TRBJ2-7|-
CASRRRDSYEQYF
TGTGCCAGTAGACGACGGGACAGTTACGAGCAGTACTTC
>TRBV10-3|TRBD1|TRBJ1-2|many
CAIRWDSRANYGYTF
TGTGCCATCAGGTGGGACAGCCGAGCTAACTATGGCTACACCTTC
>TRBV5-1|-|TRBJ2-7|-
CASSLEEGRYEQYF
TGCGCCAGCAGCTTGGAAGAGGGCCGCTACGAGCAGTACTTC
>TRBV28|TRBD2|TRBJ2-3|-
CASGSRTSGRSRGAQYF
TGTGCCAGCGGATCCCGGACTAGCGGGCGGTCCAGGGGGGCGCAGTATTTT
>TRBV6-5|TRBD2|TRBJ2-1|-
CASSRREGPNEQFF
TGTGCCAGCAGTAGGCGGGAGGGCCCCAATGAGCAGTTCTTC
>TRBV6-5|-|TRBJ1-1|-
CASSYSRGFNTEAFF
TGTGCCAGCAGTTACTCAAGAGGGTTCAACACTGAAGCTTTCTTT
>TRBV6-5|-|TRBJ2-1|few
CASSLGDNEQFF
TGTGCCAGCAGTCTAGGAGACAATGAGCAGTTCTTC
>TRBV19|-|TRBJ2-6|-
CASRTGPSGANVLTF
TGTGCCAGTCGTACAGGCCCCTCTGGGGCCAACGTCCTGACTTTC
>TRBV4-2|TRBD1|TRBJ2-7|-
CASRGTGGSYEQYF
TGTGCCAGCAGGGGGACAGGGGGATCCTACGAGCAGTACTTC
>TRBV28|TRBD1|TRBJ1-2|-
CASSPRTGAAYGYTF
TGTGCCAGCAGTCCCCGGACAGGGGCCGCCTATGGCTACACCTTC
>TRBV10-1|-|TRBJ2-3|-
CASSESTARGDTQYF
TGCGCCAGCAGTGAGTCGACCGCCCGAGGAGATACGCAGTATTTT
>TRBV6-5|TRBD1|TRBJ2-5|-
CASSPPGQYQETQYF
TGTGCCAGCAGTCCGCCGGGACAGTACCAAGAGACCCAGTACTTC
>TRBV2|TRBD2|TRBJ2-2|-
CASGELAGAGGELFF
TGTGCCAGCGGAGAACTAGCGGGAGCGGGCGGGGAGCTGTTTTTT
>TRBV19|TRBD1|TRBJ2-7|-
CASSDRDRAYEQYF
TGTGCCAGTAGCGACCGGGACAGGGCTTACGAGCAGTACTTC
>TRBV27|-|TRBJ2-2|-
CASSFSGSNTGELFF
TGTGCCAGCAGTTTTAGCGGATCGAACACCGGGGAGCTGTTTTTT
>TRBV30|TRBD2|TRBJ2-2|-
CAWSRAGGLNTGELFF
TGTGCCTGGAGTAGGGCGGGAGGGCTCAACACCGGGGAGCTGTTTTTT
>TRBV6-2/TRBV6-3|TRBD1|TRBJ1-2|-
CASSYSKAGGIDYGYTF
TGTGCCAGCAGTTACTCGAAGGCAGGGGGGATTGACTATGGCTACACCTTC
>TRBV7-2|-|TRBJ1-2|-
CASSLVRASNGYTF
TGTGCCAGCAGCTTAGTGCGGGCTTCCAATGGCTACACCTTC
>TRBV6-1|-|TRBJ2-7|-
CASSSGVPYEQYF
TGTGCCAGCAGTTCAGGGGTGCCCTACGAGCAGTACTTC
>TRBV18|-|TRBJ1-2|-
CASSPDSPYGYTF
TGTGCCAGCTCACCTGACAGTCCGTATGGCTACACCTTC